Included here is one T cell receptor (beta chain) sequence, with context. Clones were sequenced by immunoSEQ multiplex PCR, and TCRdb holds only the in-frame ones, with some missing. The data contain 170,000 or so clones, 94% of them singletons. This entry is derived from a study of control samples from healthy donors and cancer patients. CDR1 is SGHTA, CDR2 FQGNSA, per germline. This CDR3 is built from 12 residues. Trimming removed 4 bases at V and 6 bases at J, with 7 bases between. Sequencing was done on a sample of blood. The clonotype was recovered from a woman in her late teens or twenties in good health. V usage is TRBV7-2 and J usage is TRBJ1-5, with a possible D match to TRBD1 (5 bases). DNA for the CDR3: TGTGCCAGCAGCTCTAGGGGTCAGCCCCAGCATTTT. Translating it yields CASSSRGQPQHF.